This T cell receptor (beta chain) was sequenced during a study of blood T cell repertoires in COVID-19. Turning to the study itself: The study drew acute and convalescent COVID-19 samples from the United States, Italy and Spain. In each case, the material was cDNA or gDNA derived from T cells, B-cell-depleted T cells, or PBMCs.

In the source study's methods: Estimation of nucleated cell counts relied on the amplification of reference gene primers. Repertoires were generated with immunoSEQ multiplex PCR, while TCRdb's copy carries only in-frame clones and drops some. The D gene and trimming were derived from the DNA, and the V and J assignments and clone size from that table. This table holds about 180,000 clones, 70% to 90% found once. The CDR3 is 13 amino acids. The V end lost 2 bases, the J end lost 6 bases, and 10 bases lay between the germline ends. The germline V gene has CDR1 MRHNA and CDR2 SNTAGT. While infection was still active, Seattle patients were enrolled and then followed longitudinally.

V and J are TRBV6-4 and TRBJ1-2, with D possibly being TRBD1 (6 bases). The TCR comes from a man between 60 and 70 years old with COVID-19, enrolled during active disease. The material sequenced was peripheral blood. CDR3 region: CASSDHGTHGYTF. The CDR3, as DNA: TGTGCCAGCAGTGACCACGGGACACATGGCTACACCTTC.